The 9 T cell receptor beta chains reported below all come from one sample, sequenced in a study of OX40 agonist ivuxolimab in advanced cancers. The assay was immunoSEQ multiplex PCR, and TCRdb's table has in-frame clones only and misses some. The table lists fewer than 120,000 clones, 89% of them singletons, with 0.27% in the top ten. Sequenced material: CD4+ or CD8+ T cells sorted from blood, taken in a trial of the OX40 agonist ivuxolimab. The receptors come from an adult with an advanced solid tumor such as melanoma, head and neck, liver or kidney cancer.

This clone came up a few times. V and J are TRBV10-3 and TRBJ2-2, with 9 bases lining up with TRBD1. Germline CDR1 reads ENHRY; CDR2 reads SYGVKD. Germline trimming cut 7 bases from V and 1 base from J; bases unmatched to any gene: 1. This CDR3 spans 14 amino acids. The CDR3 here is CAITGQGNTGELFF. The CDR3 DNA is TGTGCCATCACGGGACAGGGGAACACCGGGGAGCTGTTTTTT.

The CDR3 bases are TGTGCCAGCAGTGTCGACAGGGCAGAGGGGCAGTTCTTC. Translated: CASSVDRAEGQFF. V usage is TRBV6-1 and J usage is TRBJ2-1; 7 bases are a match to TRBD1. Germline V gene lookup returns CDR1 MNHNS and CDR2 SASEGT. The CDR3 contains 13 residues. Trimming took 4 bases from V and 12 from J; bases not matched to a gene: 9.

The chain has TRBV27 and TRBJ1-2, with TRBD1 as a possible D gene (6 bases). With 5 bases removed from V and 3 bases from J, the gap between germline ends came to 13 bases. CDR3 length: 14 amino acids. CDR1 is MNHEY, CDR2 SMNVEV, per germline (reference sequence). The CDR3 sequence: CASSPQGWDYGYTF. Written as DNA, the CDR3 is TGTGCCAGCAGTCCTCAGGGGTGGGACTATGGCTACACCTTC.

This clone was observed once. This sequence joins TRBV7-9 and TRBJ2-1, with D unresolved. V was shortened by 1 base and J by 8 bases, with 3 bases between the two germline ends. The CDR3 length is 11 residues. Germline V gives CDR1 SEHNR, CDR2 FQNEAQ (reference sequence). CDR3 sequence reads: CASSLGDEQFF. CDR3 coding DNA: TGTGCCAGCAGCTTAGGGGATGAGCAGTTCTTC.

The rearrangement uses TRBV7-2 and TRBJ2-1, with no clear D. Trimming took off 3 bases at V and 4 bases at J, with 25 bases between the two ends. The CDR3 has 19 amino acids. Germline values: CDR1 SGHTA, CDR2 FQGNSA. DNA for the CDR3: TGTGCCAGCAGCTTTGTTCCCCTGTTCCATCAGCCCCCTTACAATGAGCAGTTCTTC. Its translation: CASSFVPLFHQPPYNEQFF.

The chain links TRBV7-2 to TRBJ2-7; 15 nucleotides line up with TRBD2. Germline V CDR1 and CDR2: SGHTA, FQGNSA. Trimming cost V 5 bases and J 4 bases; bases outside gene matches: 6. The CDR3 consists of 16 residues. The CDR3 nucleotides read TGTGCCAGCAGCCGGACTAGCGGGAGGGCAGGATACGAGCAGTACTTC. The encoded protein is CASSRTSGRAGYEQYF. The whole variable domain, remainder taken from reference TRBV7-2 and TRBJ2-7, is GAGVSQSPSNKVTEKGKDVELRCDPISGHTALYWYRQSLGQGLEFLIYFQGNSAPDKSGLPSDRFSAERTGGSVSTLTIQRTQQEDSAVYLCASSRTSGRAGYEQYFGPGTRLTVT.

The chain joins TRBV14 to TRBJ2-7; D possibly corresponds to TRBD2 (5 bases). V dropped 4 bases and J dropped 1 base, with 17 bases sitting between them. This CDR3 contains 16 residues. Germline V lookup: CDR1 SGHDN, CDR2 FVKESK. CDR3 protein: CASSRGRTGESYEQYF. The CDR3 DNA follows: TGTGCCAGCAGCCGCGGACGGACTGGGGAATCCTACGAGCAGTACTTC.

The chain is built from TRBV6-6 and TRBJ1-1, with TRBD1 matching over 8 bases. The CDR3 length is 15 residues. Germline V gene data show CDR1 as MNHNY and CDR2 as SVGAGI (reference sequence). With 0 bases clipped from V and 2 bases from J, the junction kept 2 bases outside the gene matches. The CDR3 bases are TGTGCCAGCAGTTACTCGGCAGGGGGCAACACTGAAGCTTTCTTT. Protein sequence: CASSYSAGGNTEAFF.

The CDR3 bases are TGTGCCAGCAGCTTATGGAGCAATCAGCCCCAGCATTTT. Translating gives CASSLWSNQPQHF. The genes are TRBV7-8 and TRBJ1-5, with D unresolved. V was shortened by 2 bases and J by 1 base, with 3 bases between the two germline ends. The CDR3 is made up of 13 amino acids. Germline values: CDR1 SGHVS, CDR2 FQNEAQ.